This passage covers 29 T cell receptor beta chains from one sample sequenced in a study of cytomegalovirus exposure and HLA in healthy donors. Primers for the PCR totalled 60 Vbeta and 13 Jbeta. TCRdb's copy holds only in-frame clones and misses some; the assay was immunoSEQ multiplex PCR. Of about 100,000 clones in the sample, 76% were seen once. Sequencing was done on a sample of PBMCs. The receptor source for this set is a woman aged 60 to 75 in good health and CMV-seropositive.

This clone was detected ten times or more. V gene TRBV7-9 combines with J gene TRBJ1-4; a weak D match, TRBD1 (5 bases). Germline assignment: CDR1 SEHNR and CDR2 FQNEAQ (reference sequence). V was cut by 1 base and J by 5 bases, with 8 bases left in between. CDR3 length: 14 residues. The CDR3 is CASSLGQKNEKLFF. The CDR3 DNA reads as TGTGCCAGCAGCTTAGGACAGAAGAATGAAAAACTGTTTTTT.

This sequence joins TRBV28 and TRBJ1-2; 12 bases agree with TRBD1. Germline V gene lookup returns CDR1 MDHEN and CDR2 SYDVKM. The CDR3 contains 16 residues. The junction had 10 bases not matched to a gene; V was cut back by 5 bases and J by 6 bases. The CDR3, as DNA: TGTGCCAGCAGTGGAGGGGACAGGGGGCGATCGGATGGCTACACCTTC. This translates into CASSGGDRGRSDGYTF.

J is TRBJ2-5 and V is TRBV28; 8 bases match TRBD2. Germline trimming cut 6 bases from V and 3 bases from J; bases unmatched to any gene: 9. The germline gives CDR1 MDHEN, CDR2 SYDVKM. The CDR3 length is 15 residues. CDR3 loop: CASRGPSGSKETQYF. The CDR3, as DNA: TGTGCCAGCAGGGGGCCTAGCGGGTCAAAAGAGACCCAGTACTTC. Combining the CDR3 with reference TRBV28 and TRBJ2-5 gives the whole variable domain DVKVTQSSRYLVKRTGEKVFLECVQDMDHENMFWYRQDPGLGLRLIYFSYDVKMKEKGDIPEGYSVSREKKERFSLILESASTNQTSMYLCASRGPSGSKETQYFGPGTRLLVL.

V usage is TRBV6-6 and J usage is TRBJ2-1, with 9 bases that match TRBD1. Germline V gene lookup returns CDR1 MNHNY and CDR2 SVGAGI (reference sequence). V was clipped by 5 bases and J by 7 bases; unmatched bases: 9. This CDR3 contains 15 residues. CDR3 bases: TGTGCCAGCAGTCAGCCGGGACAGGGTAAGAATGAGCAGTTCTTC. This gives the protein CASSQPGQGKNEQFF.

The chain joins TRBV19 to TRBJ2-1; 12 bases align to TRBD2. This CDR3 is 13 amino acids long. V gave up 4 bases and J gave up 9 bases; unmatched junction bases: 1. Germline CDR1 is LNHDA and CDR2 is SQIVND (reference sequence). The CDR3, as DNA: TGTGCCAGTAGTACTAGCGGGGGGGGTGAGCAGTTCTTC. The encoded protein is CASSTSGGGEQFF.

V and J are TRBV5-1 and TRBJ2-3, with D unresolved. Trimming cost V 10 bases and J 5 bases, with 8 bases left between them. Germline V gives CDR1 SGHRS, CDR2 YFSETQ. This CDR3 contains 10 residues. The CDR3 is CAAWLDTQYF. DNA for the CDR3: TGCGCCGCTTGGCTAGATACGCAGTATTTT.

The CDR3 DNA sequence: TGTGCCAGCAGTTACTCCTCAGGGAACTATGGCTACACCTTC. Protein product: CASSYSSGNYGYTF. The chain recombines TRBV6-5 with TRBJ1-2, with D possibly matching TRBD1 (5 bases). From germline, CDR1 is MNHEY and CDR2 SVGAGI. Deletions cut 0 bases from V and 2 bases from J, with 7 bases between. The CDR3 consists of 14 residues.

This clone was found many times. Other DNA sequences in the sample encode the same CDR3. This chain uses TRBV6-1 with TRBJ2-1, with 8 bases identical to TRBD2. Unmatched junction bases numbered 0, after V lost 2 bases and J lost 0 bases. Per the germline V gene, CDR1 is MNHNS and CDR2 is SASEGT. The length of the CDR3 is 15 residues. CDR3 protein: CASSELAGSYNEQFF. The CDR3 bases are TGTGCCAGCAGTGAACTAGCGGGCTCCTACAATGAGCAGTTCTTC.

The genes are TRBV4-2 and TRBJ2-1; 7 bases are shared with TRBD2. Per the germline V gene, CDR1 is LGHNA and CDR2 is YNFKEQ. The CDR3 extends over 17 amino acids. V shed 1 base and J 1 base; nucleotides not matched to a gene: 7. The CDR3 region has the DNA TGTGCCAGCAGCCAAGCGGCTAGCGGATTTTCCTACAATGAGCAGTTCTTC. It yields the protein CASSQAASGFSYNEQFF.

J is TRBJ2-1 and V is TRBV29-1, with a weak D call TRBD2 (6 bases). The ends were cut back, 3 bases at V and 7 bases at J, with 13 bases in the middle. The CDR3 covers 13 residues. Germline V gene lookup returns CDR1 SQVTM and CDR2 ANQGSEA. The CDR3 DNA reads TGCAGCGTTGACCGAGCGGGCGGAAATGAGCAGTTCTTC. It codes for CSVDRAGGNEQFF.

This chain joins TRBV5-6 and TRBJ2-3; the D is unclear. Trimming left V 0 bases short and J 5 bases short, with 4 bases between. CDR1 and CDR2 from the germline V gene are SGHDT and YYEEEE. The length of the CDR3 is 12 residues. The CDR3 DNA is TGTGCCAGCAGCTTGGCGGTAGATACGCAGTATTTT. It codes for CASSLAVDTQYF.

Details on this clone: One junction end does not reproduce the germline sequence, and a read error may be involved. This sequence joins TRBV7-7 and TRBJ2-5; 13 nucleotides align to TRBD2. The CDR3 has 14 amino acids. CDR1 is SSHAT, CDR2 FNYEAQ, per germline (reference sequence). The CDR3, as DNA: TGTGCTAGCAGCCTTAGACTAGCGGGAGGAACCCAGTACTTC. Translating it yields CASSLRLAGGTQYF.

The chain recombines TRBV7-6 with TRBJ2-5; 9 bases map to TRBD2. The germline V gene encodes CDR1 SGHVS and CDR2 FNYEAQ. This CDR3 is built from 14 residues. V was clipped by 1 base and J by 11 bases; unmatched bases: 8. The CDR3 region has the DNA TGTGCCAGCAGCTTAGGGGCTAGCGGGACCCGGCAGTACTTC. It codes for CASSLGASGTRQYF.

This clone was picked up a small number of times. The rearrangement uses TRBV19 and TRBJ1-1; D possibly corresponds to TRBD1 (5 bases). V was trimmed by 7 bases and J by 11 bases, leaving 11 bases between them. Germline CDR1 reads LNHDA; CDR2 reads SQIVND (reference sequence). CDR3 length: 10 amino acids. CDR3 sequence: CASKGRLAFF. The CDR3 nucleotides are TGTGCCAGTAAGGGGCGCCTGGCTTTCTTT.

This rearrangement joins TRBV10-3 to TRBJ2-1; the D gene is possibly TRBD2 (6 bases). Trimming pared 6 bases from V and 12 bases from J, leaving 15 bases between. There are 12 residues in the CDR3. Germline assignment: CDR1 ENHRY and CDR2 SYGVKD. The CDR3 region is CAIRRDSLGQFF. The DNA of the CDR3 is TGTGCCATCAGGCGGGACTCCTTGGGGCAGTTCTTC.

This clone was seen a single time. The V and J genes are TRBV27 and TRBJ2-3, with D possibly TRBD1 on 6 matching bases. This CDR3 contains 16 residues. Trimming took 5 bases from V and 4 from J, leaving 19 bases between them. Germline CDR1 and CDR2: MNHEY and SMNVEV (reference sequence). In DNA, the CDR3 is TGTGCCAGCAGTATGGGGACACTCACCAGGGCAGATACGCAGTATTTT. Encoded protein: CASSMGTLTRADTQYF.

The V gene is TRBV10-3, the J gene TRBJ1-2; 7 bases match TRBD1. V gave up 2 bases and J gave up 4 bases; unmatched junction bases: 1. CDR1 is ENHRY and CDR2 is SYGVKD in the germline V gene. The CDR3 sequence is 13 residues long. The CDR3, as DNA: TGTGCCATCAGTGAGGACAGGGTCTATGGCTACACCTTC. This gives the protein CAISEDRVYGYTF.

The V and J genes are TRBV6-1 and TRBJ2-2; no clear D gene. V lost 8 bases and J lost 2, with 15 bases in between. The germline gives CDR1 MNHNS, CDR2 SASEGT. The CDR3 consists of 15 residues. In DNA, the CDR3 is TGTGCCAGCTGGCCACCTCACGCCAACACCGGGGAGCTGTTTTTT. Encoded protein: CASWPPHANTGELFF.

This clone was observed a handful of times. This CDR3 is CASSSRVLTEAFF. CDR3 nucleotides: TGTGCCAGCAGCTCCAGGGTGTTAACTGAAGCTTTCTTT. The rearrangement links TRBV5-6 to TRBJ1-1; maybe TRBD1 (5 bases). This CDR3 region has 13 residues. Germline CDR1 is SGHDT and CDR2 is YYEEEE. The ends were cut back, 3 bases at V and 5 bases at J, with 11 bases in the middle.

CDR3 nucleotides: TGTGCCAGCAGCTTAGGGGGGGGGCTCCCGGCTTTCTTT. Amino acids: CASSLGGGLPAFF. This chain links TRBV7-8 with TRBJ1-1; a weak D match, TRBD1 (6 bases). CDR1 is SGHVS and CDR2 is FQNEAQ in the germline V gene. V lost 1 base and J lost 11, with 14 bases in between. The CDR3 has 13 residues.

The chain links TRBV9 to TRBJ2-2; 8 bases line up with TRBD2. Germline lookup yields CDR1 SGDLS and CDR2 YYNGEE. CDR3 size: 15 residues. J gave up 5 bases and V 3 bases, and 6 bases lay outside the gene matches. The CDR3 here is CASSEGLGVTGELFF. DNA for the CDR3: TGTGCCAGCAGCGAGGGACTAGGGGTAACCGGGGAGCTGTTTTTT.

This clone occurred a few times. The chain recombines TRBV5-1 with TRBJ2-5; D gene ambiguous. The length of the CDR3 is 15 residues. Germline V CDR1 and CDR2: SGHRS, YFSETQ. Between the trimmed V and J ends, which lost 1 base and 4 bases, there was a span of 14 bases. CDR3: CASSLSARIGETQYF. The CDR3 DNA reads as TGCGCCAGCAGCTTGTCGGCCAGGATCGGAGAGACCCAGTACTTC.

The chain joins TRBV9 to TRBJ1-1, with D unclear. Trimming pared 0 bases from V and 4 bases from J, leaving 7 bases between. Germline lookup yields CDR1 SGDLS and CDR2 YYNGEE. The CDR3 loop spans 13 amino acids. The CDR3 is CASSVDILTEAFF. CDR3 nucleotides: TGTGCCAGCAGCGTAGATATACTCACTGAAGCTTTCTTT.

The chain combines TRBV6-1 with TRBJ2-7; 9 positions agree with TRBD1. The CDR3 covers 15 residues. Per germline, CDR1 MNHNS and CDR2 SASEGT. V lost 6 bases, J lost 4 bases, and 10 bases stayed unmatched. For the CDR3, the DNA is TGTGCCAGCAGGGAACAGGGGGCCTCCCTGTACGAGCAGTACTTC. It specifies CASREQGASLYEQYF.

The chain uses TRBV7-9 and TRBJ2-1; possible D gene TRBD2, 6 bases. The CDR3 consists of 14 residues. Trimming took off 8 bases at V and 7 bases at J, with 18 bases between the two ends. CDR1 and CDR2 (germline): SEHNR, FQNEAQ (reference sequence). CDR3 nucleotides: TGTGCCAGCTTTCATGGAGGGAGTGGAAATGAGCAGTTCTTC. Translated, it gives CASFHGGSGNEQFF.

This clone was detected only once. The chain uses TRBV9 and TRBJ1-2, with D unclear. This CDR3 is 15 amino acids long. CDR1 is SGDLS and CDR2 is YYNGEE in the germline V gene. V was clipped by 1 base and J by 6 bases, with 16 bases between them. The CDR3, as DNA: TGTGCCAGCAGCGTACGGGCTCAGGAGGGAAATGGCTACACCTTC. As protein: CASSVRAQEGNGYTF.

The rearrangement joins TRBV2 to TRBJ2-3; 8 nucleotides line up with TRBD2. The CDR3 loop spans 17 amino acids. The germline V gene has CDR1 SNHLY and CDR2 FYNNEI. Trimming removed 5 bases from V and 4 bases from J; junction bases left unmatched: 14. CDR3 sequence reads: CASSRASSGSSADTQYF. Written as DNA, the CDR3 is TGTGCCAGCAGTCGTGCCTCGAGCGGGAGTTCCGCAGATACGCAGTATTTT.

V usage is TRBV29-1 and J usage is TRBJ2-7; 10 bases are a match to TRBD1. Germline CDR1 is SQVTM and CDR2 is ANQGSEA. Germline trimming cut 4 bases from V and 2 bases from J; bases unmatched to any gene: 5. CDR3 size: 14 residues. CDR3 in amino acids: CSVGGTGETYEQYF. CDR3 sequence (DNA): TGCAGCGTTGGGGGGACAGGGGAAACCTACGAGCAGTACTTC.

This clone was detected only once. This chain uses TRBV29-1 with TRBJ2-3; D is possibly TRBD1 (6 bases). CDR1 and CDR2 (germline): SQVTM, ANQGSEA. This CDR3 has 14 amino acids. Trimming shortened V by 8 bases and J by 0 bases, and 15 bases separated the two germline ends. The CDR3 region is CSTRQVSSTDTQYF. The CDR3 DNA reads as TGCAGCACCAGACAGGTTTCTAGCACAGATACGCAGTATTTT.